The 20 T cell receptor beta chains below all came from one sample that was sequenced in a study of CD8 T cells in Susac syndrome. An input of about 0.45 to 1 ug of RNA was subjected to reverse transcription using random hexamers. TCRdb redid the calling of the immunoSEQ multiplex PCR reads with MiXCR, one entry per CDR3 protein. The sample yields a few hundred thousand distinct CDR3 sequences, approximately 90% seen once. Sequencing was done on a sample of CD8+ T cells from PBMCs. The receptors shown here come from a human donor with multiple sclerosis.

The chain links TRBV27 to TRBJ2-1, with D possibly being TRBD1 (5 bases). Deletions cut 1 base from V and 7 bases from J, with 17 bases between. Per the germline V gene, CDR1 is MNHEY and CDR2 is SMNVEV (reference sequence). This CDR3 has 16 residues. The CDR3 region has the DNA TGTGCCAGCAGTTTATTAGGGGCATTTGGGGCTAATGAGCAGTTCTTC. Protein product: CASSLLGAFGANEQFF.

This clonotype was counted once. This chain joins TRBV9 and TRBJ1-1, with a possible D match to TRBD1 (6 bases). This CDR3 is built from 15 residues. V lost 0 bases to trimming and J lost 4 bases, with 13 bases between them. The V gene's germline CDR1 is SGDLS and CDR2 YYNGEE. The CDR3 loop reads CASSVGGTGATEAFF. CDR3 nucleotides: TGTGCCAGCAGCGTAGGAGGGACGGGGGCCACTGAAGCTTTCTTT.

This clonotype has just one count. The chain joins TRBV21-1 to TRBJ2-2; TRBD1 is the table's D call and was not checked against the DNA. TRBV21-1 is a pseudogene. The length of the CDR3 is 17 residues. CDR3 sequence reads: CASSKASRTGFPGELFF. CDR3 nucleotide sequence: TGTGCCAGCAGCAAAGCGTCTCGGACAGGCTTCCCCGGGGAGCTGTTTTTT.

The genes are TRBV11-2 and TRBJ2-4; no firm D call. Germline-derived CDR1 and CDR2 are SGHAT and FQNNGV. V dropped 5 bases and J dropped 8 bases, with 10 bases sitting between them. This CDR3 contains 12 residues. CDR3 in amino acids: CASSPLGHIQYF. CDR3 in DNA: TGTGCCAGCAGCCCCCTAGGGCACATTCAGTACTTC.

CDR3 in DNA: TGTGCCACCAGCCCAGACAGGGGAAACACCATATATTTT. Its protein product is CATSPDRGNTIYF. The chain is built from TRBV15 and TRBJ1-3; tentative D call: TRBD1 (6 bases). This CDR3 region has 13 residues. Trimming took 5 bases from V and 4 from J, leaving 9 bases between them. Per germline, CDR1 LNHNV and CDR2 YYDKDF (reference sequence).

The chain couples TRBV11-2 to TRBJ2-7; either TRBD1 or TRBD2 may fit D (5 bases each). The CDR3 totals 15 residues. CDR1 is SGHAT and CDR2 is FQNNGV in the germline V gene. Between the trimmed V and J ends, which lost 5 bases and 3 bases, there was a span of 17 bases. CDR3: CASSLAAGTYYEQYF. The CDR3 DNA reads as TGTGCCAGCAGCCTAGCCGCCGGGACCTACTACGAGCAGTACTTC.

The rearrangement links TRBV27 to TRBJ2-1; 7 nucleotides match TRBD2. V was clipped by 4 bases and J by 2 bases; unmatched bases: 5. Germline values: CDR1 MNHEY, CDR2 SMNVEV (reference sequence). The CDR3 sequence is 15 residues long. CDR3 region: CASSSIGLAYNEQFF. The CDR3 region has the DNA TGTGCCAGCAGTTCGATCGGACTAGCCTACAATGAGCAGTTCTTC.

This chain joins TRBV6-5 and TRBJ2-7; no reliable D call. The ends were cut back, 6 bases at V and 1 base at J, with 10 bases in the middle. Germline assignment: CDR1 MNHEY and CDR2 SVGAGI. The CDR3 is made up of 13 amino acids. The CDR3: CASRSVGSYEQYF. For the CDR3, the DNA is TGTGCCAGCAGGTCTGTGGGGTCCTACGAGCAGTACTTC.

The gene calls are TRBV11-2 and TRBJ2-1; 9 nucleotides line up with TRBD2. From germline, CDR1 is SGHAT and CDR2 FQNNGV. This CDR3 comprises 13 residues. The V and J ends lost 10 bases and 6 bases, in that order; junction bases with no gene match: 7. The CDR3 loop reads CATLAGPFNEQFF. The CDR3 nucleotides are TGTGCCACACTAGCGGGCCCTTTCAATGAGCAGTTCTTC.

This clonotype was seen a single time. The CDR3 sequence is CASNDRVRFSGNTIYF. The DNA of the CDR3 is TGTGCCAGCAACGACAGGGTCCGATTCTCTGGAAACACCATATATTTT. The V gene is TRBV28, the J gene TRBJ1-3, with 7 bases matching TRBD1. Germline values: CDR1 MDHEN, CDR2 SYDVKM. V lost 7 bases to trimming and J lost 0 bases; unmatched junction nucleotides: 9. The CDR3 runs to 16 residues.

V and J are TRBV6-1 and TRBJ2-1; D is possibly TRBD2 (5 bases). CDR3 length: 13 amino acids. Germline values: CDR1 MNHNS, CDR2 SASEGT. The ends were cut back, 7 bases at V and 4 bases at J, with 11 bases in the middle. The CDR3 protein is CASTGGPYNEQFF. Here the CDR3 DNA reads TGTGCCAGCACGGGCGGGCCATACAATGAGCAGTTCTTC.

The chain recombines TRBV27 with TRBJ2-7; D is undetermined. The CDR3 runs 14 residues. Germline CDR1 reads MNHEY; CDR2 reads SMNVEV (reference sequence). Trimming removed 5 bases at V and 5 bases at J, with 16 bases between. CDR3: CASSLGTTGDEQYF. The CDR3 coding sequence is TGTGCCAGCAGTCTAGGAACAACCGGCGACGAGCAGTACTTC.

For the CDR3, the DNA is TGTGCCAGCAGCTCCCCCGGACTAGCGGGGGGCTCAGCTGGCACAGATACGCAGTATTTT. Encoded protein: CASSSPGLAGGSAGTDTQYF. This chain joins TRBV13 and TRBJ2-3, with 14 bases fitting TRBD2. From germline, CDR1 is PRHDT and CDR2 FYEKMQ (reference sequence). The CDR3 runs to 20 residues. Germline trimming cut 4 bases from V and 1 base from J; bases unmatched to any gene: 13.

The gene calls are TRBV24-1 and TRBJ2-6, with D unresolved. CDR3 length equals 16 residues. Trimming took off 1 base at V and 0 bases at J, with 6 bases between the two ends. CDR1 KGHDR and CDR2 SFDVKD come from the germline V gene. The CDR3 DNA is TGTGCCACCAGTGATTTATCACCCTCTGGGGCCAACGTCCTGACTTTC. Amino acid sequence: CATSDLSPSGANVLTF.

The table lists this clonotype with a count of one. V gene TRBV7-6 combines with J gene TRBJ2-5; D uncertain. V was trimmed by 0 bases and J by 6 bases, leaving 5 bases between them. Germline lookup yields CDR1 SGHVS and CDR2 FNYEAQ. This CDR3 has 12 residues. CDR3 in amino acids: CASSLAPQTQYF. Written as DNA, the CDR3 is TGTGCCAGCAGCTTAGCCCCCCAGACCCAGTACTTC.

The chain carries TRBV20-1 and TRBJ1-6; 9 nucleotides line up with TRBD1. Germline CDR1 DFQATT, CDR2 SNEGSKA (reference sequence). CDR3 length equals 16 residues. Trimming at V came to 6 bases and at J to 10 bases, leaving 16 bases not matched to a gene. The CDR3 sequence: CSAWPVTGTGWSPLHF. In DNA form, the CDR3 reads TGCAGTGCCTGGCCGGTAACTGGGACAGGGTGGTCACCCCTCCACTTT.

The genes are TRBV5-4 and TRBJ2-3; TRBD1 or TRBD2 may be the D gene (5 bases each). The germline gives CDR1 SGHNT, CDR2 YYREEE (reference sequence). There are 17 residues in the CDR3. The germline V and J ends were trimmed by 2 bases and 1 base, with 17 bases remaining between them. CDR3 sequence reads: CASSFGDRAGGTDTQYF. In DNA, the CDR3 is TGTGCCAGCAGCTTTGGGGACCGGGCAGGAGGCACAGATACGCAGTATTTT.

The chain uses TRBV19 and TRBJ2-2; 8 bases are shared with TRBD1. CDR1 and CDR2 (germline): LNHDA, SQIVND (reference sequence). The junction had 5 bases not matched to a gene; V was cut back by 6 bases and J by 5 bases. The CDR3 consists of 14 residues. CDR3: CASRLTGETGELFF. The CDR3 nucleotides are TGTGCCAGTAGGTTGACAGGGGAGACCGGGGAGCTGTTTTTT.

The chain links TRBV4-3 to TRBJ2-1; TRBD2 agrees at 7 bases. The CDR3 is 15 residues long. Trimming at V came to 4 bases and at J to 9 bases, leaving 12 bases not matched to a gene. CDR1 is LGHNA and CDR2 is YSLEER in the germline V gene. Here the CDR3 reads CASSPRWAGVVEQFF. CDR3 sequence (DNA): TGCGCCAGCAGCCCCAGGTGGGCGGGAGTGGTTGAGCAGTTCTTC.

The rearrangement links TRBV11-2 to TRBJ1-3; a possible D gene is TRBD1 (6 bases). V was trimmed by 7 bases and J by 2 bases, leaving 24 bases between them. CDR3 length equals 18 residues. Germline V gene data show CDR1 as SGHAT and CDR2 as FQNNGV. The CDR3 bases are TGTGCCAGCACCAGCGGCCCAGGGGATGCCTCTGCTGGAAACACCATATATTTT. Amino acids: CASTSGPGDASAGNTIYF.